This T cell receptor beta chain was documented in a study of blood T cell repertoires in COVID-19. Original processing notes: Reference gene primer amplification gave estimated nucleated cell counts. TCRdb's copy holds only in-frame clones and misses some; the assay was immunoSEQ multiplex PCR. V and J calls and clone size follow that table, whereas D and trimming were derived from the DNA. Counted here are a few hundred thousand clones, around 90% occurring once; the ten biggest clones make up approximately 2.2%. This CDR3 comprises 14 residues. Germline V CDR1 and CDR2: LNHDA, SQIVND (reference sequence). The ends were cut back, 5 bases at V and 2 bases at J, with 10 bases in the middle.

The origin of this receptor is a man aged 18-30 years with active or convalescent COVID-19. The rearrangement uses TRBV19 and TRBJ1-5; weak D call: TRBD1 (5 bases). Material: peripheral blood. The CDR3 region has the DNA TGTGCCAGTAGTGCGGGAGGGGGCAATCAGCCCCAGCATTTT. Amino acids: CASSAGGGNQPQHF.